Listed here is a single T cell receptor beta chain. Its target is unknown. Some clones are missing from TCRdb's copy, which holds only in-frame ones; the method was immunoSEQ multiplex PCR. The sample includes about 5,600 clones, 82% seen only once; the top ten take over 9%. This sample was included in a study of PD-1 blockade in classical Hodgkin lymphoma. Every patient had relapsed following autologous stem cell transplantation, and cohorts differed in brentuximab vedotin exposure. Thawed PBMCs underwent magnetic negative selection to obtain purified CD8+ T cells. Study outcomes and limitations: Diminished baseline TCR diversity has been reported in newly diagnosed patients relative to healthy donors. Patients who responded completely had about the same baseline diversity as newly diagnosed patients.

V was pared by 3 bases and J by 12 bases, with 13 bases of the junction left unmatched. The CDR3 runs to 15 residues. Germline lookup yields CDR1 MDHEN and CDR2 SYDVKM. The clonotype originates from a human donor with classical Hodgkin lymphoma. The sample was CD8+ T cells from blood, taken at baseline. V and J are TRBV28 and TRBJ2-1; 8 positions agree with TRBD1. CDR3 in DNA: TGTGCCAGCAGTTTGGGACAGGCTAACAATGTGGGGCAGTTCTTC. Translated: CASSLGQANNVGQFF.